The table lists the clone carrying this T cell receptor (beta chain) with a few counts. Its antigen is not identified. V dropped 1 base and J dropped 8 bases, with 9 bases sitting between them. The CDR3 spans 13 residues. Germline CDR1 reads SGHTA; CDR2 reads FQGNSA. This entry belongs to a study of T cells in Graves' hyperthyroidism and ophthalmopathy. As for the study in general: Blood was drawn when the patient was first diagnosed and still untreated.

Study-wide results and caveats: Onset of ophthalmopathy came a median approximately 6.9 months after the model predicted it.

RNA transcripts provided the source from which TCR beta CDR3 regions were amplified. First-round RT-PCR with HTBI primers amplified the TCR CDR3 region. TCRdb used MiXCR to reprocess the multiplex PCR reads, holding one entry per CDR3 protein. The profile covers about 600,000 distinct CDR3 sequences, with roughly a sixth appearing a single time and 2.5% to 4% taken by the ten largest. The sequence came from a middle-aged woman with Graves' ophthalmopathy. This rearrangement joins TRBV7-2 to TRBJ2-1; D not certain. Sequencing was done on a sample of blood. The CDR3, as DNA: TGTGCCAGCAGCTTAGGGCCAGCCCATGAGCAGTTCTTC. This encodes CASSLGPAHEQFF. The whole variable domain, filled in from reference TRBV7-2 and TRBJ2-1, reads GAGVSQSPSNKVTEKGKDVELRCDPISGHTALYWYRQSLGQGLEFLIYFQGNSAPDKSGLPSDRFSAERTGGSVSTLTIQRTQQEDSAVYLCASSLGPAHEQFFGPGTRLTVL.